This T cell receptor (beta chain) was identified in a study of cytomegalovirus exposure and HLA in healthy donors. As for the study in general: Early released data had tens of millions of unique TCRs, all coming from HLA-typed donors.

Researchers ran the PCR with 60 Vbeta and 13 Jbeta primers. Sequenced by immunoSEQ multiplex PCR; TCRdb stores in-frame clones only, minus some. This table has roughly 200,000 clones, just under 70% appearing once. General study findings and limits: The only immune exposure information that was available was CMV serostatus. Researchers reported in a later analysis that a missense DCLRE1C variant was tied to TCR beta V- and J-gene trimming. HLA alleles showed associations with roughly 17,000 TCR beta sequences in a later analysis, at a 0.05 false discovery rate.

This CDR3 spans 14 amino acids. In germline, CDR1 is SGHRS, CDR2 YFSETQ. The V end was cut by 5 bases, the J end by 2 bases, with 11 bases between. As regards this clone: Its specificity is unknown.

This chain uses TRBV5-1 with TRBJ1-5; D remains ambiguous. This receptor was taken from a man aged 40-50 years in good health and CMV-seropositive. The source material was PBMCs. CDR3: CASSPSGGNQPQHF. The CDR3 region has the DNA TGCGCCAGCAGTCCCTCCGGGGGCAATCAGCCCCAGCATTTT.